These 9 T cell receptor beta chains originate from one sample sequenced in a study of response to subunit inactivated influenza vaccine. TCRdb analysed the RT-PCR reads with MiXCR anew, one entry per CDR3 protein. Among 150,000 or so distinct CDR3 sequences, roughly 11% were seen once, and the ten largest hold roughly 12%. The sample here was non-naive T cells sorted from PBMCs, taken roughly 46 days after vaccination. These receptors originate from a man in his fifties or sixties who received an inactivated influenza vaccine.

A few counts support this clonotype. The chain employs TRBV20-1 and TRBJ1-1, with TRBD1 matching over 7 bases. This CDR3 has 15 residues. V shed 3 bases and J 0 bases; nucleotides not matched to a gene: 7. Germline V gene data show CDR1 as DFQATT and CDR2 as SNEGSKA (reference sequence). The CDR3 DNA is TGCAGTGCTAGCGGGTACAGGGGAATGAACACTGAAGCTTTCTTT. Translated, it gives CSASGYRGMNTEAFF.

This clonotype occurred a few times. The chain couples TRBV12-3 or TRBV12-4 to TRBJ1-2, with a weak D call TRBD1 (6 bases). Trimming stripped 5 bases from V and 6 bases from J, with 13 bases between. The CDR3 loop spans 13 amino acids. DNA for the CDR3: TGTGCCAGCAGTCTACAGGGCTTGAATGGCTACACCTTC. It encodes CASSLQGLNGYTF.

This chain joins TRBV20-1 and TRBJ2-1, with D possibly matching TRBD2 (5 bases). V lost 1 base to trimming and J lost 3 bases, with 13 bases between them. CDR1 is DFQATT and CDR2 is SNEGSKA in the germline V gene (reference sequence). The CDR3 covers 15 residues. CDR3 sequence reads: CSARGPGWDYNEQFF. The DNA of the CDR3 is TGCAGTGCTAGAGGCCCGGGATGGGACTACAATGAGCAGTTCTTC.

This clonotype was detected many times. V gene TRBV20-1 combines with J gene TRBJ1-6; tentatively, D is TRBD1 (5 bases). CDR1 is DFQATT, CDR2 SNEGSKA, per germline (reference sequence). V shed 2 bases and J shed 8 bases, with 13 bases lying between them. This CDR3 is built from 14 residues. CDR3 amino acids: CSARRQNRDSPLHF. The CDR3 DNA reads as TGCAGTGCTAGAAGACAGAACAGAGATTCACCCCTCCACTTT.

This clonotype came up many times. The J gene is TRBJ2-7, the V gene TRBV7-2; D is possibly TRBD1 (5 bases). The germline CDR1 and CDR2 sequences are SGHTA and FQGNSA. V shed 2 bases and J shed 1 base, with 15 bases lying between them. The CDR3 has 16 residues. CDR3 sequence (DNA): TGTGCCAGCAGCTTATCCCACAGGTCGACGTCCTACGAGCAGTACTTC. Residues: CASSLSHRSTSYEQYF.

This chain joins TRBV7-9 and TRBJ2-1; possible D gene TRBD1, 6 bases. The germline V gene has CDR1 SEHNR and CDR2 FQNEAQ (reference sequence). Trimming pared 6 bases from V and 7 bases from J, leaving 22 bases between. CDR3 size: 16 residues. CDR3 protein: CASSPPHSGQRNEQFF. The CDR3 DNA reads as TGTGCCAGCAGTCCACCTCACAGTGGACAGAGGAATGAGCAGTTCTTC.

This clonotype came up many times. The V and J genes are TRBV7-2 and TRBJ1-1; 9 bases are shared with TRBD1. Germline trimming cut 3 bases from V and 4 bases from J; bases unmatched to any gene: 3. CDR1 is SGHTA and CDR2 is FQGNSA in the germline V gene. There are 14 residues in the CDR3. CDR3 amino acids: CASSFLQGATEAFF. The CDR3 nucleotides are TGTGCCAGCAGCTTCCTACAGGGGGCCACTGAAGCTTTCTTT.

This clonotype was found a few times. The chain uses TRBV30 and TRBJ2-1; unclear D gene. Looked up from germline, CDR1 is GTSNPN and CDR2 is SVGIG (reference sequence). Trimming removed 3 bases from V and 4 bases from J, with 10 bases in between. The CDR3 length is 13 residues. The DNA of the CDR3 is TGTGCCTGGAGACGTAAGGGATACAATGAGCAGTTCTTC. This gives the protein CAWRRKGYNEQFF.

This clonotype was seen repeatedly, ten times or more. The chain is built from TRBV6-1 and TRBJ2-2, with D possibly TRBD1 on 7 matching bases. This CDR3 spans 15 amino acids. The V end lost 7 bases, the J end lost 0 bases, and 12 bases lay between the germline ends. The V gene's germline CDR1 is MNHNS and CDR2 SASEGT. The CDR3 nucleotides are TGTGCCAGCAAGGCGGGACAGTCGAACACCGGGGAGCTGTTTTTT. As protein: CASKAGQSNTGELFF.